The 30 T cell receptor beta chains in this list originate from one sample, sequenced in a study of T cell responses to AZD1222 COVID-19 vaccine. The assay was immunoSEQ multiplex PCR, and TCRdb's table has in-frame clones only and misses some. Here the sample spans under 150,000 clones, approximately 86% being singletons. Sequenced here: peripheral blood, sampled on day 0 of AZD1222 vaccination. All receptors come from an adult in good health.

The chain couples TRBV5-1 to TRBJ2-5, with a weak D call TRBD1 (6 bases). The germline gives CDR1 SGHRS, CDR2 YFSETQ. This CDR3 is 16 amino acids long. The ends were cut back, 3 bases at V and 0 bases at J, with 15 bases in the middle. This chain's CDR3 is CASSSGQLLYQETQYF. In DNA form, the CDR3 reads TGCGCCAGCAGCTCTGGACAGCTCCTGTACCAAGAGACCCAGTACTTC.

J is TRBJ1-1 and V is TRBV2; D remains ambiguous. Germline CDR1 and CDR2: SNHLY and FYNNEI. The CDR3 covers 12 residues. V lost 5 bases to trimming and J lost 5 bases, with 9 bases between them. The CDR3 is CASSSGRTEAFF. The DNA for the CDR3 is TGTGCCAGCAGTAGTGGGAGGACTGAAGCTTTCTTT.

This chain joins TRBV18 and TRBJ1-1; 7 nucleotides match TRBD1. The CDR3 has 15 residues. CDR1 KGHSH and CDR2 LQKENI come from the germline V gene. Losses at the gene ends were 4 bases for V and 2 bases for J; bases not matched to a gene: 7. The CDR3 region has the DNA TGTGCCAGCTCACTCGGACAGGTCGGCAACACTGAAGCTTTCTTT. This codes for CASSLGQVGNTEAFF.

As regards this clone: This CDR3 is also generated by other DNA sequences in the sample. The genes are TRBV9 and TRBJ2-7; a weak D match, TRBD1 (5 bases). V was trimmed by 3 bases and J by 2 bases, leaving 9 bases between them. Germline CDR1 SGDLS, CDR2 YYNGEE. The CDR3 is 13 residues long. In nucleotides, the CDR3 is TGTGCCAGCAGCGGTCAGGGTGCCTACGAGCAGTACTTC. This codes for CASSGQGAYEQYF.

The chain combines TRBV11-3 with TRBJ2-5; the D gene is possibly TRBD2 (5 bases). Germline V CDR1 and CDR2: SGHNT, YENEEA. The CDR3 length is 13 residues. V was shortened by 6 bases and J by 3 bases, with 11 bases between the two germline ends. The CDR3 loop is CASRRSGEETQYF. DNA for the CDR3: TGTGCCAGCAGGCGCTCCGGGGAAGAGACCCAGTACTTC.

This clone was seen more than once but under ten times. The chain has TRBV4-2 and TRBJ1-1; D remains ambiguous. Trimming removed 0 bases at V and 0 bases at J, with 11 bases between. From germline, CDR1 is LGHNA and CDR2 YNFKEQ. This CDR3 region has 16 residues. CDR3 in amino acids: CASSQDGGGLNTEAFF. CDR3 coding DNA: TGTGCCAGCAGCCAAGATGGAGGCGGATTGAACACTGAAGCTTTCTTT.

The J gene is TRBJ2-6, the V gene TRBV30, with unresolved D. The CDR3 spans 13 residues. Germline V gene data show CDR1 as GTSNPN and CDR2 as SVGIG (reference sequence). Trimming pared 2 bases from V and 3 bases from J, leaving 5 bases between. The CDR3 coding sequence is TGTGCCTGGAGTTCTGGTGGGGCCAACGTCCTGACTTTC. It yields the protein CAWSSGGANVLTF.

This clone was found once. The chain uses TRBV28 and TRBJ2-1; D ambiguous. In germline, CDR1 is MDHEN, CDR2 SYDVKM. V lost 6 bases and J 12 bases, leaving 9 bases between the germline ends. This CDR3 contains 10 residues. This chain's CDR3 is CASRGFVQFF. The CDR3 nucleotides read TGTGCCAGCAGGGGATTTGTGCAGTTCTTC.

This rearrangement joins TRBV11-2 to TRBJ2-7; tentative D call: TRBD2 (5 bases). V was clipped by 3 bases and J by 3 bases, with 12 bases between them. The CDR3 runs to 14 residues. Germline V gene sequence: CDR1 SGHAT, CDR2 FQNNGV. The CDR3 DNA reads as TGTGCCAGCAGCTTCCAGTTAGGGAGCTACGAGCAGTACTTC. Translated, it gives CASSFQLGSYEQYF.

V gene TRBV14 combines with J gene TRBJ1-2; no clear D. The CDR3 is 13 residues long. V shed 4 bases and J shed 1 base, with 7 bases lying between them. Germline CDR1 reads SGHDN; CDR2 reads FVKESK. The CDR3 DNA follows: TGTGCCAGCAGCCGGGTGCTTAACTATGGCTACACCTTC. Protein product: CASSRVLNYGYTF.

The chain combines TRBV19 with TRBJ1-2; TRBD1 aligns across 7 bases. Germline CDR1 and CDR2: LNHDA and SQIVND (reference sequence). The V and J ends lost 6 bases and 3 bases, in that order; junction bases with no gene match: 4. CDR3 size: 13 residues. The CDR3 spells CASRPGTDYGYTF. Here the CDR3 DNA reads TGTGCCAGTAGGCCCGGGACAGACTATGGCTACACCTTC.

The chain couples TRBV9 to TRBJ1-1; TRBD1 matches at 8 bases. Trimming took 4 bases from V and 0 from J; bases not matched to a gene: 5. The CDR3 runs 15 residues. In germline, CDR1 is SGDLS, CDR2 YYNGEE. The CDR3 protein is CASSSDRGMNTEAFF. For the CDR3, the DNA is TGTGCCAGCAGCTCCGACAGGGGAATGAACACTGAAGCTTTCTTT. Together with reference TRBV9 and TRBJ1-1, the CDR3 gives the full variable domain: DSGVTQTPKHLITATGQRVTLRCSPRSGDLSVYWYQQSLDQGLQFLIQYYNGEERAKGNILERFSAQQFPDLHSELNLSSLELGDSALYFCASSSDRGMNTEAFFGQGTRLTVV.

The gene calls are TRBV5-1 and TRBJ2-1; D is perhaps TRBD2 (6 bases). Germline values: CDR1 SGHRS, CDR2 YFSETQ. This CDR3 is built from 14 residues. The V end was cut by 3 bases, the J end by 13 bases, with 20 bases between. CDR3 in amino acids: CASSSGTPRGIQFF. CDR3 coding DNA: TGCGCCAGCAGCTCGGGGACTCCCCGGGGGATCCAGTTCTTC. Combining the CDR3 with reference TRBV5-1 and TRBJ2-1 gives the whole variable domain KAGVTQTPRYLIKTRGQQVTLSCSPISGHRSVSWYQQTPGQGLQFLFEYFSETQRNKGNFPGRFSGRQFSNSRSEMNVSTLELGDSALYLCASSSGTPRGIQFFGPGTRLTVL.

This clone was counted between two and nine times. The chain employs TRBV5-4 and TRBJ2-5; 9 bases fit TRBD1. This CDR3 spans 15 amino acids. Per the germline V gene, CDR1 is SGHNT and CDR2 is YYREEE (reference sequence). V gave up 4 bases and J gave up 2 bases; unmatched junction bases: 6. CDR3 in amino acids: CASSQGQGLQETQYF. In DNA form, the CDR3 reads TGTGCCAGCAGCCAGGGACAGGGCCTGCAAGAGACCCAGTACTTC. The entire variable domain, with the rest obtained from reference TRBV5-4 and TRBJ2-5, is as follows: ETGVTQSPTHLIKTRGQQVTLRCSSQSGHNTVSWYQQALGQGPQFIFQYYREEENGRGNFPPRFSGLQFPNYSSELNVNALELDDSALYLCASSQGQGLQETQYFGPGTRLLVL.

J is TRBJ2-4 and V is TRBV9, with D uncertain. Germline V gives CDR1 SGDLS, CDR2 YYNGEE. Trimming removed 2 bases at V and 8 bases at J, with 14 bases between. The CDR3 sequence is 14 residues long. CDR3 amino acids: CASSVGIGPDIQYF. The CDR3 region has the DNA TGTGCCAGCAGCGTGGGAATCGGCCCAGACATTCAGTACTTC.

The chain recombines TRBV19 with TRBJ2-1; D unresolved. Germline V gene sequence: CDR1 LNHDA, CDR2 SQIVND (reference sequence). This CDR3 spans 13 amino acids. V lost 2 bases to trimming and J lost 8 bases, with 10 bases between them. The CDR3 DNA is TGTGCCAGTAGTATATTGGGTCCCGATGAGCAGTTCTTC. Translation gives CASSILGPDEQFF. Variable domain in full (rest from reference TRBV19 and TRBJ2-1): DGGITQSPKYLFRKEGQNVTLSCEQNLNHDAMYWYRQDPGQGLRLIYYSQIVNDFQKGDIAEGYSVSREKKESFPLTVTSAQKNPTAFYLCASSILGPDEQFFGPGTRLTVL.

CDR3 DNA: TGTGCCAGCAGTTTGAAGGGGACGAGCTTGGCCAAAAACATTCAGTACTTC. The encoded protein is CASSLKGTSLAKNIQYF. V usage is TRBV27 and J usage is TRBJ2-4; D tentatively reads TRBD1 or TRBD2 (5 bases each). The CDR3 length is 17 residues. V lost 3 bases, J lost 1 base, and 16 bases lay in between. CDR1 is MNHEY and CDR2 is SMNVEV in the germline V gene (reference sequence).

This chain uses TRBV27 with TRBJ2-3; unclear D gene. Germline CDR1 is MNHEY and CDR2 is SMNVEV (reference sequence). V lost 6 bases and J lost 4, with 8 bases in between. There are 12 residues in the CDR3. The CDR3 region has the DNA TGTGCCAGCAGAGGCGACGCAGATACGCAGTATTTT. As protein: CASRGDADTQYF.

The J gene is TRBJ1-2, the V gene TRBV4-3, with a possible D match to TRBD1 (5 bases). The germline CDR1 and CDR2 sequences are LGHNA and YSLEER. V lost 6 bases to trimming and J lost 8 bases, with 22 bases between them. This CDR3 has 15 amino acids. The CDR3 protein is CASSPTSRGLRGYTF. As DNA, the CDR3 is TGCGCCAGCAGTCCCACGAGTAGGGGTCTACGCGGCTACACCTTC.

In its sample, this clone was seen a few times. CDR3 coding DNA: TGCGCCAGCAGCCCGGGACAGCCTAACTATGGCTACACCTTC. It specifies CASSPGQPNYGYTF. The chain is built from TRBV4-1 and TRBJ1-2; TRBD1 aligns across 7 bases. J lost 0 bases, V lost 4 bases, and 2 bases had no gene match. CDR3 size: 14 residues. The germline gives CDR1 MGHRA, CDR2 YSYEKL.

The CDR3 region is CAWSALTGPGTDTQYF. The CDR3 region has the DNA TGTGCCTGGAGTGCCCTGACGGGCCCAGGCACAGATACGCAGTATTTT. The chain uses TRBV30 and TRBJ2-3; D unresolved. There are 16 residues in the CDR3. Germline CDR1 and CDR2: GTSNPN and SVGIG (reference sequence). Trimming pared 1 base from V and 1 base from J, leaving 15 bases between.

This chain uses TRBV30 with TRBJ1-3, with D tentatively TRBD1 (5 bases). Germline values: CDR1 GTSNPN, CDR2 SVGIG (reference sequence). The length of the CDR3 is 14 residues. Trimming left V 2 bases short and J 2 bases short, with 10 bases between. The CDR3 sequence: CAWSIRGPGNTIYF. The CDR3, as DNA: TGTGCCTGGAGTATTCGGGGACCTGGAAACACCATATATTTT. Full variable domain (outside the CDR3, taken from reference TRBV30 and TRBJ1-3): SQTIHQWPATLVQPVGSPLSLECTVEGTSNPNLYWYRQAAGRGLQLLFYSVGIGQISSEVPQNLSASRPQDRQFILSSKKLLLSDSGFYLCAWSIRGPGNTIYFGEGSWLTVV.

The chain uses TRBV5-5 and TRBJ2-5, with 8 bases lining up with TRBD2. Trimming cost V 4 bases and J 2 bases; bases outside gene matches: 16. The CDR3 totals 18 residues. Germline V gene lookup returns CDR1 SGHKS and CDR2 YYEKEE (reference sequence). CDR3: CASSPIPVVSGEQETQYF. The CDR3 coding sequence is TGTGCCAGCAGCCCTATCCCGGTGGTTAGCGGGGAGCAAGAGACCCAGTACTTC.

This chain joins TRBV19 and TRBJ2-3; no clear D. This CDR3 is 11 amino acids long. The V gene lost 8 bases and the J gene lost 5 bases, with 8 bases spanning the gap. Germline loops: CDR1 LNHDA, CDR2 SQIVND (reference sequence). The CDR3 nucleotides read TGTGCCAGTGTCTACAAAGATACGCAGTATTTT. It specifies CASVYKDTQYF.

In this sample, this clone turned up once. The chain joins TRBV5-8 to TRBJ1-3; D is possibly TRBD1 (6 bases). The CDR3 has 14 residues. Trimming removed 4 bases from V and 4 bases from J, with 12 bases in between. Looked up from germline, CDR1 is SGHTS and CDR2 is YDEGEE. The CDR3 DNA sequence: TGTGCCAGCAGCGGAGGGGGTACGGGAAACACCATATATTTT. Protein: CASSGGGTGNTIYF.

The chain links TRBV28 to TRBJ2-5, with a weak D call TRBD1 (5 bases). This CDR3 is built from 12 residues. V was cut by 7 bases and J by 4 bases, with 10 bases left in between. CDR1 and CDR2 (germline): MDHEN, SYDVKM. This CDR3 reads CASKSGPETQYF. CDR3 bases: TGTGCCAGCAAGTCAGGGCCAGAGACCCAGTACTTC.

The chain uses TRBV6-5 and TRBJ1-1; D is unresolved. Germline CDR1 and CDR2: MNHEY and SVGAGI. V shed 6 bases and J shed 0 bases, with 11 bases lying between them. The CDR3 contains 14 residues. CDR3 DNA: TGTGCCAGCAGGGGCCTCGGGATGAACACTGAAGCTTTCTTT. This translates into CASRGLGMNTEAFF.

The chain recombines TRBV5-1 with TRBJ2-7, with D unclear. V dropped 0 bases and J dropped 4 bases, with 8 bases sitting between them. This CDR3 is built from 13 residues. CDR1 is SGHRS, CDR2 YFSETQ, per germline. The CDR3 nucleotides are TGCGCCAGCAGCTTGGCAGCACCATACGAGCAGTACTTC. Residues: CASSLAAPYEQYF.

A word on this clone: Germline and junction disagree at one end, which may indicate a read error. The chain joins TRBV3-1 (or the pseudogene TRBV3-2) to TRBJ1-6; 9 bases line up with TRBD1. The CDR3 has 13 amino acids. The germline gives CDR1 LGHDT, CDR2 YNNKEL (reference sequence). The CDR3 protein is CASSQGARTGVLF. The CDR3 bases are TGTGCCAGCAGCCAAGGTGCCCGGACAGGGGTCCTTTTT.

The rearrangement joins TRBV9 to TRBJ1-2, with 8 bases that match TRBD1. The V gene's germline CDR1 is SGDLS and CDR2 YYNGEE. This CDR3 region has 16 residues. V was clipped by 0 bases and J by 4 bases; unmatched bases: 8. CDR3 sequence (DNA): TGTGCCAGCAGCGTAGAGGCAGGGGGCGATGTCTATGGCTACACCTTC. Its translation is CASSVEAGGDVYGYTF.